These 30 T cell receptor beta chains were sequenced from one sample in a study of response to subunit inactivated influenza vaccine. TCRdb re-derived calls from the RT-PCR reads in MiXCR, one entry per CDR3 protein. The sample lists hundreds of thousands of distinct CDR3 sequences, about 14% occurring once. This sample comprised PBMCs from blood, obtained approximately 15 days before vaccination. These receptors originate from a man in his forties or fifties who received an inactivated influenza vaccine.

V gene TRBV4-1 combines with J gene TRBJ1-6; TRBD1 agrees at 9 bases. CDR1 and CDR2 from the germline V gene are MGHRA and YSYEKL. CDR3 size: 14 residues. The V and J ends lost 4 bases and 11 bases, in that order; junction bases with no gene match: 6. The CDR3 region is CASSPGQGVAPLHF. In DNA, the CDR3 is TGCGCCAGCAGCCCGGGACAGGGAGTCGCACCCCTCCACTTT.

The chain employs TRBV19 and TRBJ2-1, with 7 bases fitting TRBD1. Germline values: CDR1 LNHDA, CDR2 SQIVND (reference sequence). J lost 7 bases, V lost 4 bases, and 4 bases had no gene match. CDR3 size: 13 residues. The CDR3 DNA follows: TGTGCCAGTAGTACTACCAGGGGGAATGAGCAGTTCTTC. Its translation is CASSTTRGNEQFF.

In the case of this clonotype: This may stem from a read error, because a much larger clone lies one nucleotide away. The chain combines TRBV12-3 or TRBV12-4 with TRBJ2-5, with D possibly matching TRBD2 (6 bases). V lost 5 bases and J lost 4, with 14 bases in between. The CDR3 extends over 14 amino acids. This CDR3 is CASSGRISGETQYF. The DNA for the CDR3 is TGTGCCAGCAGTGGCCGGATTAGCGGAGAGACCCAGTACTTC.

DNA of the CDR3: TGCAGTGCTAGAGATATTAGACACCAAGAGACCCAGTACTTC. It encodes CSARDIRHQETQYF. This rearrangement joins TRBV20-1 to TRBJ2-5, with D unresolved. The V gene lost 0 bases and the J gene lost 0 bases, with 8 bases spanning the gap. CDR3 size: 14 residues. The germline gives CDR1 DFQATT, CDR2 SNEGSKA (reference sequence).

This chain links TRBV4-3 with TRBJ2-3; 7 nucleotides agree with TRBD2. CDR1 is LGHNA and CDR2 is YSLEER in the germline V gene. This CDR3 region has 15 residues. The J segment lost 2 bases and the V segment lost 5 bases, leaving 7 bases of the junction unmatched. As DNA, the CDR3 is TGCGCCAGCAGCTCTCGGGGGGACCTCACAGATACGCAGTATTTT. This gives the protein CASSSRGDLTDTQYF.

The chain combines TRBV12-3 or TRBV12-4 with TRBJ2-5; the D gene is possibly TRBD1 (5 bases). This CDR3 has 15 amino acids. V was cut by 3 bases and J by 5 bases, with 16 bases left in between. The DNA for the CDR3 is TGTGCCAGCAGTTTCACGCCAGGGCTAGGGGAGACCCAGTACTTC. Translating it yields CASSFTPGLGETQYF.

The chain has TRBV29-1 and TRBJ2-7, with 8 bases that match TRBD1. This CDR3 has 12 residues. Germline CDR1 and CDR2: SQVTM and ANQGSEA. Losses at the gene ends were 7 bases for V and 4 bases for J; bases not matched to a gene: 6. This CDR3 is CSAADREYEQYF. In DNA, the CDR3 is TGCAGCGCCGCGGACAGGGAGTACGAGCAGTACTTC.

CDR3 region: CASSLPLAGGLETQYF. DNA of the CDR3: TGTGCCAGCAGTTTACCATTAGCGGGAGGGCTAGAGACCCAGTACTTC. The rearrangement uses TRBV28 and TRBJ2-5; the match to TRBD2 covers 11 bases. The CDR3 has 16 amino acids. Germline loops: CDR1 MDHEN, CDR2 SYDVKM. V lost 2 bases and J lost 4; bases outside the gene matches: 6.

The chain employs TRBV12-3 or TRBV12-4 and TRBJ1-1, with D tentatively TRBD1 (6 bases). The ends were cut back, 5 bases at V and 1 base at J, with 14 bases in the middle. The CDR3 runs to 15 residues. The CDR3 coding sequence is TGTGCCAGCAGTATACAGGGTCTTGGGAACACTGAAGCTTTCTTT. As protein: CASSIQGLGNTEAFF.

Only a few counts were recorded for this clonotype. The V gene is TRBV4-2, the J gene TRBJ2-1; the match to TRBD1 covers 8 bases. CDR1 LGHNA and CDR2 YNFKEQ come from the germline V gene. CDR3 length: 15 amino acids. With V trimmed by 1 base and J by 9 bases, 8 bases remained unmatched. CDR3 bases: TGTGCCAGCAGCCAAGTCGGCCAGGGGGCCGGTGAGCAGTTCTTC. The encoded protein is CASSQVGQGAGEQFF.

This clonotype has at least ten counts. The chain joins TRBV7-9 to TRBJ2-1; TRBD2 matches 11 bases. This CDR3 has 14 amino acids. After removal of 5 bases from V and 8 bases from J, the junction contained 5 bases not matched to a gene. From germline, CDR1 is SEHNR and CDR2 FQNEAQ (reference sequence). CDR3 protein: CASSLTSGSHEQFF. Written as DNA, the CDR3 is TGTGCCAGCAGCCTAACTAGCGGGAGTCATGAGCAGTTCTTC.

The chain combines TRBV27 with TRBJ2-5, with D perhaps being TRBD1 or TRBD2 (5 bases each). Per germline, CDR1 MNHEY and CDR2 SMNVEV (reference sequence). This CDR3 comprises 16 residues. Between the trimmed V and J ends, which lost 5 bases and 0 bases, there was a span of 16 bases. DNA of the CDR3: TGTGCCAGCAGTAACTACCGACGGGGCCACCAAGAGACCCAGTACTTC. Amino acids: CASSNYRRGHQETQYF.

This clonotype was observed a few times. V is TRBV4-2 and J is TRBJ2-5, with D tentatively TRBD1 or TRBD2 (5 bases each). Germline V gene lookup returns CDR1 LGHNA and CDR2 YNFKEQ. CDR3 size: 16 residues. V gave up 1 base and J gave up 1 base, with 13 bases separating them. CDR3 residues: CASSQGGGHVQETQYF. The CDR3, as DNA: TGTGCCAGCAGCCAAGGAGGAGGACACGTCCAAGAGACCCAGTACTTC.

The V and J genes are TRBV27 and TRBJ1-5, with TRBD1 as a possible D gene (5 bases). The CDR3 sequence is 14 residues long. Trimming took 3 bases from V and 6 from J, leaving 12 bases between them. Germline V gene lookup returns CDR1 MNHEY and CDR2 SMNVEV (reference sequence). CDR3 nucleotides: TGTGCCAGCAGTTTGGGTCCGGGGGGTCAGCCCCAGCATTTT. Amino acids: CASSLGPGGQPQHF.

The V gene is TRBV28, the J gene TRBJ2-5; no clear D. V dropped 4 bases and J dropped 2 bases, with 17 bases sitting between them. Per germline, CDR1 MDHEN and CDR2 SYDVKM. There are 16 residues in the CDR3. The DNA for the CDR3 is TGTGCCAGCAGTTCTGGGGTTCGGCTACTTCAAGAGACCCAGTACTTC. Translation gives CASSSGVRLLQETQYF.

This clonotype was seen repeatedly, ten times or more. The chain uses TRBV12-3 or TRBV12-4 and TRBJ2-1; 11 bases match TRBD2. With V trimmed by 3 bases and J by 0 bases, 7 bases remained unmatched. The CDR3 is 18 amino acids. This CDR3 is CASSFSGTSGASYNEQFF. DNA for the CDR3: TGTGCCAGCAGTTTTTCCGGGACTAGCGGAGCCTCCTACAATGAGCAGTTCTTC.

The V and J genes are TRBV28 and TRBJ1-4; D perhaps matches TRBD1 (6 bases). CDR1 MDHEN and CDR2 SYDVKM come from the germline V gene. The CDR3 is 16 residues long. V lost 4 bases, J lost 0 bases, and 12 bases lay in between. CDR3: CASSYYRTATNEKLFF. CDR3 DNA: TGTGCCAGCAGTTACTACAGGACAGCAACTAATGAAAAACTGTTTTTT.

V gene TRBV4-3 combines with J gene TRBJ2-7; weak D call: TRBD1 (5 bases). CDR3 length equals 15 residues. Germline values: CDR1 LGHNA, CDR2 YSLEER. The V end was cut by 0 bases, the J end by 3 bases, with 12 bases between. The CDR3 bases are TGCGCCAGCAGCCAAGAAACAGGAACCTACTACGAGCAGTACTTC. It codes for CASSQETGTYYEQYF.

This clonotype was picked up a small number of times. The chain uses TRBV7-8 and TRBJ2-3; 9 nucleotides line up with TRBD2. Per the germline V gene, CDR1 is SGHVS and CDR2 is FQNEAQ. This CDR3 has 15 amino acids. The J segment lost 6 bases and the V segment lost 5 bases, leaving 9 bases of the junction unmatched. CDR3 protein: CASSTSSGRQDTQYF. CDR3 nucleotides: TGTGCCAGCAGCACCAGTAGCGGGAGACAGGATACGCAGTATTTT.

This chain connects TRBV30 to TRBJ2-7, with 7 bases lining up with TRBD1. The germline V gene encodes CDR1 GTSNPN and CDR2 SVGIG (reference sequence). The CDR3 is made up of 13 amino acids. J gave up 3 bases and V 3 bases, and 5 bases lay outside the gene matches. The CDR3 coding sequence is TGTGCCTGGAGAAAGGGACAGAGCTACGAGCAGTACTTC. It codes for CAWRKGQSYEQYF.

This clonotype was detected only a few times. This rearrangement joins TRBV5-1 to TRBJ1-1; 8 bases fit TRBD1. The CDR3 is 16 residues long. Germline lookup yields CDR1 SGHRS and CDR2 YFSETQ. V shed 0 bases, J shed 2 bases, and the junction held 6 bases outside the gene matches. CDR3 region: CASSLDPGQVNTEAFF. Here the CDR3 DNA reads TGCGCCAGCAGCTTGGATCCGGGACAGGTTAACACTGAAGCTTTCTTT.

This clonotype was detected a few times. The chain joins TRBV20-1 to TRBJ2-5, with a tentative D call TRBD2 (5 bases). Trimming left V 5 bases short and J 4 bases short, with 17 bases between. The CDR3 has 14 residues. Germline CDR1 and CDR2: DFQATT and SNEGSKA (reference sequence). The CDR3 bases are TGCAGTGCTGCGCCGGGCCCTAGCCCAGAGACCCAGTACTTC. Residues: CSAAPGPSPETQYF.

This clonotype was seen a single time. The rearrangement joins TRBV29-1 to TRBJ2-7, with 7 bases identical to TRBD2. CDR1 and CDR2 (germline): SQVTM, ANQGSEA. The ends lost 0 bases at V and 6 bases at J; junction bases unmatched: 8. The CDR3 consists of 14 residues. The CDR3 sequence is CSVEEGGGRLEQYF. The CDR3 DNA follows: TGCAGCGTTGAAGAAGGCGGGGGTCGACTCGAGCAGTACTTC.

This clonotype was observed a few times. This CDR3 reads CASSSRGLAGGLDTQYF. CDR3 coding DNA: TGTGCCAGCAGTTCCCGGGGACTAGCGGGAGGGTTGGATACGCAGTATTTT. This rearrangement joins TRBV12-3 or TRBV12-4 to TRBJ2-3, with TRBD2 identical over 16 bases. Trimming cost V 4 bases and J 6 bases; bases outside gene matches: 7. CDR3 size: 17 residues.

This clonotype has just a few counts. The chain joins TRBV5-5 to TRBJ2-5; D uncertain. Germline CDR1 SGHKS, CDR2 YYEKEE (reference sequence). The CDR3 loop spans 15 amino acids. Trimming stripped 3 bases from V and 10 bases from J, with 22 bases between. This CDR3 reads CASSSDRRPREVQYF. Here the CDR3 DNA reads TGTGCCAGCAGCTCAGATCGGCGGCCTCGAGAAGTCCAGTACTTC.

CDR3: CASSQNRQGGTEAFF. In nucleotides, the CDR3 is TGTGCCAGCAGTCAAAATCGACAGGGTGGTACTGAAGCTTTCTTT. V usage is TRBV27 and J usage is TRBJ1-1, with 7 bases matching TRBD1. With 5 bases clipped from V and 5 bases from J, the junction kept 11 bases outside the gene matches. Germline assignment: CDR1 MNHEY and CDR2 SMNVEV (reference sequence). This CDR3 spans 15 amino acids.

V and J are TRBV28 and TRBJ2-2; D is ambiguous. Germline V CDR1 and CDR2: MDHEN, SYDVKM. There are 15 residues in the CDR3. V lost 7 bases and J lost 0, with 12 bases in between. The CDR3 DNA follows: TGTGCCAGCACCCTAGGACCGGCGAACACCGGGGAGCTGTTTTTT. Protein sequence: CASTLGPANTGELFF.

The chain has TRBV11-1 and TRBJ2-3, with 8 bases matching TRBD1. Germline V lookup: CDR1 SGHAT, CDR2 FQDESV (reference sequence). The J segment lost 2 bases and the V segment lost 5 bases, leaving 18 bases of the junction unmatched. The CDR3 sequence is 19 residues long. This CDR3 is CASSQSRGLGRVDTDTQYF. The CDR3 nucleotides are TGTGCCAGCAGCCAGAGCAGGGGGCTGGGCCGAGTAGACACAGATACGCAGTATTTT.

The chain has TRBV29-1 and TRBJ2-7; D may be TRBD1 (5 bases). This CDR3 contains 11 residues. Germline V gene data show CDR1 as SQVTM and CDR2 as ANQGSEA. Trimming removed 6 bases from V and 0 bases from J, with 6 bases in between. Here the CDR3 DNA reads TGCAGCGTGGACATCTCCTACGAGCAGTACTTC. Translating gives CSVDISYEQYF.

The chain employs TRBV27 and TRBJ2-7; 7 nucleotides agree with TRBD1. Germline-derived CDR1 and CDR2 are MNHEY and SMNVEV (reference sequence). J was trimmed by 0 bases and V by 5 bases; bases with no gene match: 10. This CDR3 has 16 residues. The DNA for the CDR3 is TGTGCCAGCAGTGCGCTCGTACAGGGGCGCTCCTACGAGCAGTACTTC. This gives the protein CASSALVQGRSYEQYF.